This TCR beta chain appears in the sequencing data of a study of long-term antiretroviral therapy in people with HIV (dated 2022 in TCRdb). For the study in its entirety: The earliest samples were collected about a decade before the 2015 WHO recommendation for immediate ART, when ART was typically delayed until CD4 counts fell. Of the approximately 30 participants with HIV, approximately ten were female. No cross-contamination during QIAcube processing was seen in test extractions of a monoclonal T-cell line run alongside roughly 35 polyclonal samples. This retrospective serial study examined whether starting ART and sustained HIV suppression were associated with changes in the composition and diversity of the TRB repertoire in peripheral blood. From fewer than 35 adults with confirmed HIV infection, the cohort provided 150 to 200 cryopreserved PBMC samples, gathered serially across a mean of around 6 years (range 1-12).

Note on this clone: The clone's antigen remains unknown. Base qualities were left out, and no much larger clone turns up one base away.

The trim is 3 bases for V and 10 bases for J, with a gap of 16 bases between the germline ends. The CDR3, from cysteine to phenylalanine, totals 14 residues. Only the CDR3 part of the read is kept: 42 bases, read in frame from the first base. CDR1 and CDR2 are drawn from the germline V gene: SGHVS, FNYEAQ. Participants were included only if at least one PBMC sample before ART initiation and at least two post-ART samples were available. All participants with HIV were treated in the United States of America. Before DNA extraction, cryopreserved samples of about 0.95-10 million PBMC were thawed and washed. At the time of the earliest PBMC sample, participants with HIV were aged between 23 and 54 years. Each participant contributed PBMC samples from 1-4 timepoints before ART initiation and 2-8 timepoints after ART initiation, with a median of 7 samples. For every participant, serial HIV viral load, CD4+ T-cell count, ART history and demographic data were obtained. Using a Qiagen kit on a QIAcube, genomic DNA was extracted from unsorted PBMC, with samples processed in batches of 12.

Summary of the overall study and its limitations: Because pre-ART samples had limited cell numbers, profiling was done on unsorted PBMC rather than on sorted CD4+ and CD8+ T cells. ART initiation was associated with a significant increase in TRB diversity, but diversity stayed significantly below transplant donor controls even after long-term ART. Because PBMC availability was limited, only the TCR beta chain was sequenced, with no alpha chain pairing. Inferences about post-ART repertoire changes are limited because no data were available on ART adherence, viral resistance or therapy changes. HIV repertoires had narrower CDR3 length ranges than controls, and the network structure suggested an antigen-experienced repertoire that shifted only slightly toward naive after ART. Expanded TRB clones identified before ART initiation dominated the repertoire across all time points, though the dominance fluctuated and decreased in many PLHIV after ART. The samples were dated from about 2004 to 2017, and the ART regimens that were used may be less effective than current ART regimens.

The immunoSEQ hsTCRB v3.0 assay was used at survey level resolution for TRB variable region sequencing. The target sequencing depth for TRB was 40,000-50,000 T-cell genomes per sample. Pooled TRB libraries were sequenced on an Illumina MiSeq with a v3 150-cycle kit. The authors processed their data as follows. Repertoire analysis was performed in R inside a reproducible Nextflow workflow that covered QC, data transformation and analysis. LymphoSeq2, an R package for AIRR-Seq data exploration, was used to implement custom analyses. After excluding several samples that yielded fewer than 5000 total TRB sequences, some 190 HIV repertoires remained for analysis. Among the 170 to 200 HIV repertoires that were kept, some 61 were collected before ART initiation and some 130 were collected after ART initiation. Repertoires were downsampled to 5000 TRB nucleotide sequences, with summary statistics averaged over 100 downsampling iterations. Only TRB sequences with CDR3 regions of at least seven amino acids were retained for analysis. A Shannon entropy-derived clonality score and the Gini coefficient were used to measure diversity. In the repertoire networks, any two of the top 5000 CDR3 amino acid sequences were linked whenever the two sequences differed by an edit distance of one. For TRB CDR3 amino acid sequences, antigen specificity groups and MHC restriction were predicted with GLIPH2. To flag known associations with CMV, EBV, HIV or tissue antigens, CDR3 amino acid sequences were compared against VDJdb and McPAS-TCR. Pre-ART, post-ART and control groups were compared with Wilcoxon signed-rank tests and Holm-Bonferroni correction. Not all clones reach the TCRdb copy of this immuneACCESS table, which keeps in-frame sequences only. Checked studies attribute under half of the gap to unresolved V genes and leave the rest unexplained. The V and J calls and the clone size are those of that table, but D and trimming were determined from the DNA. The sample contains some 22,000 clones, about 86% of them found a single time. Of the sample, roughly 4.8% falls within the top ten clones.

Source: unsorted PBMCs, taken 1.3 years after starting antiretroviral therapy. The chain uses TRBV7-6 and TRBJ2-1; a tentative D call is TRBD2 (6 bases match). The sequence was collected from a man aged 55 to 69 with HIV. The DNA sequence follows: TGTGCCAGCAGCTTCCGGGAGACCAATCGGGAGCAGTTCTTC. It translates to CASSFRETNREQFF.